The clone carrying this T cell receptor beta chain was seen repeatedly, ten times or more. Its target is not known. These data come from a study of early T cells in non-severe SARS-CoV-2 infection. Study results and limitations: Sequences matched to VDJdb favored anti-spike CD8 responses, while private and CD4 specificities were missed.

Individual cDNA molecules were tagged with unique molecular identifiers, the study reported. MiXCR was run by TCRdb on the 5' RACE reads, yielding one entry per CDR3 protein. This sample has around 30,000 distinct CDR3 sequences, with about 5.7% found just once. Germline V gene sequence: CDR1 MDHEN, CDR2 SYDVKM. Trimming removed 7 bases from V and 2 bases from J; junction bases left unmatched: 8. The CDR3 covers 15 residues. The sample comprised whole blood. This receptor was identified in an adult who was a healthcare worker with PCR-confirmed SARS-CoV-2 infection or an uninfected control (not recorded which). This rearrangement joins TRBV28 to TRBJ1-5; the match to TRBD1 covers 7 bases. The CDR3 loop is CASTSQGRGNQPQHF. The CDR3 DNA reads TGTGCCAGCACCTCACAGGGGAGAGGCAATCAGCCCCAGCATTTT.